This T cell receptor (beta chain) was sequenced for a study of blood T cell repertoires in COVID-19. Study overall: The cDNA or gDNA used as material had been derived from T cells, B-cell-depleted T cells, or PBMCs.

The protocol was immunoSEQ multiplex PCR, while the TCRdb copy is restricted to in-frame clones and leaves out a portion. The data show about 160,000 clones, roughly 78% seen once. V was clipped by 2 bases and J by 2 bases, with 11 bases between them. Germline V gives CDR1 SGHAT, CDR2 FQNNGV. The length of the CDR3 is 15 residues. Sequencing was carried out using peripheral blood. The source of this sequence is a woman in her fifties or sixties with COVID-19, enrolled during active disease. J is TRBJ2-3 and V is TRBV11-2, with D possibly being TRBD2 (6 bases). In DNA form, the CDR3 reads TGTGCCAGCAGCTTATCGCGGGGTCCCACAGATACGCAGTATTTT. Protein: CASSLSRGPTDTQYF.